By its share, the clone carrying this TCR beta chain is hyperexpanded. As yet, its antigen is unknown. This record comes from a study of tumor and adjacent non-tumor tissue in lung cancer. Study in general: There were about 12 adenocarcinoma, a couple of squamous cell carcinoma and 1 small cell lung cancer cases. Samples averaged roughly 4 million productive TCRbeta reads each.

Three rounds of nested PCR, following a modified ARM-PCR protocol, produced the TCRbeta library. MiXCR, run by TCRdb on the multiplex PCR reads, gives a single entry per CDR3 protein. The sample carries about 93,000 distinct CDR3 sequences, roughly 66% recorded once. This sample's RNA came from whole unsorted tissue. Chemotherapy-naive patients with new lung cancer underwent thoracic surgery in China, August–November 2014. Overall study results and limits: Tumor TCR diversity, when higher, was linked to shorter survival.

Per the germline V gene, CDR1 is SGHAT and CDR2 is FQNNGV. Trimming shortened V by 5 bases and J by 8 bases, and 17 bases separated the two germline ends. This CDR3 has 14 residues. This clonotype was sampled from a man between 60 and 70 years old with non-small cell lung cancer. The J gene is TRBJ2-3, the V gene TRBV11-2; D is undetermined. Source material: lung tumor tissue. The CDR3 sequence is CASSHRTSTATQYF. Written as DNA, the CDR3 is TGTGCCAGCAGCCACCGGACCTCTACGGCTACGCAGTATTTT.